A selection of T cell receptor beta chains follows, all from one sample in a study of blood T cell repertoires in COVID-19. Libraries were prepared by immunoSEQ multiplex PCR; TCRdb keeps only in-frame clonotypes and omits some of them. There are 300,000 or so clones in the sample; around 87% occur only once, and 1.5% lies in the top ten. The sequenced sample was peripheral blood. The origin of the receptors is a woman aged 40-49 years who had recovered from COVID-19. The CDR3 runs from the conserved cysteine through the conserved F or W. A D gene is named only where the DNA matches it firmly. Size tells how often a clone was seen (once, few, many) or the class of an expanded clone, and some rows leave it out.

-	TRBV7-7	TRBJ2-2	-	TGTGCTAGCAGCTTATCGGGGAGCGCGAACACCGGGGAGCTGTTTTTT	CASSLSGSANTGELFF
-	TRBV5-5	TRBJ1-1	TRBD1	TGTGCCAGCAGCCGACCCGGGACAGGGGCCCCTGAAGCTTTCTTT	CASSRPGTGAPEAFF
-	TRBV7-3	TRBJ2-2	TRBD2	TGTGCCAGCAGCTTACGTAGCGGGGGGCCGACCGGGGAGCTGTTTTTT	CASSLRSGGPTGELFF
once	TRBV4-1	TRBJ1-1	-	TGCGCCAGCAGCCAAGATGGAGAGGGCCTAGTCGGCACTGAAGCTTTCTTT	CASSQDGEGLVGTEAFF
-	TRBV6-1	TRBJ2-6	-	TGTGCCAGCAGAACGGGAACCCCAACCGTCCTGACTTTC	CASRTGTPTVLTF
-	TRBV19	TRBJ1-1	TRBD1	TGTGCCAGTTTACAGACAGGGCGGACTGAAGCTTTCTTT	CASLQTGRTEAFF
-	TRBV7-8	TRBJ2-2	-	TGTGCCAGCAGCCTCCCGACAGGCCGGACCAAAGACGGGGAGCTGTTTTTT	CASSLPTGRTKDGELFF
-	TRBV9	TRBJ2-2	-	TGTGCCAGCAGCGCACAGCTGAACACCGGGGAGCTGTTTTTT	CASSAQLNTGELFF
-	TRBV2	TRBJ2-1	TRBD2	TGTGCCAGCAGGCTAAGCGGGGGGGCAAATGAGCAGTTCTTC	CASRLSGGANEQFF
-	TRBV18	TRBJ2-7	-	TGTGCCAGCTCACCCCCCCGTGCCGCGTACGAGCAGTACTTC	CASSPPRAAYEQYF
-	TRBV6-6	TRBJ1-2	-	TGTGCCAGCAGCCAAGCGCGGCGTGAAGGCTACACCTTC	CASSQARREGYTF
-	TRBV5-1	TRBJ1-1	-	TGCGCCAGCAGCTTGGTCAGGGAAGACACTGAAGCTTTCTTT	CASSLVREDTEAFF
-	TRBV5-1	TRBJ2-7	-	TGCGCCAGCAGCCCGCCAGGGGCGCGCTCCTACGAGCAGTACTTC	CASSPPGARSYEQYF
-	TRBV6-5	TRBJ1-1	-	TGTGCCAGCAGCTACTCTTGGCAGAACACTGAAGCTTTCTTT	CASSYSWQNTEAFF
once	TRBV12-2	TRBJ1-4	-	TGTGCAAGTCGCTTAGATGAGAAAACAGGGTATCGGGAAAAACTGTTTTTT	CASRLDEKTGYREKLFF
-	TRBV2	TRBJ2-1	-	TGTGCCAGCAGGGAGGCGGGGAGCTCCTACAATGAGCAGTTCTTC	CASREAGSSYNEQFF
-	TRBV18	TRBJ1-1	TRBD1	TGTGCCAGCTCACCTCTCGCCCAGGGGGCGAGGTTGAACACTGAAGCTTTCTTT	CASSPLAQGARLNTEAFF
-	TRBV13	TRBJ2-7	TRBD1	TGTGCCAGCAGCGAACAGGGGTACGAGCAGTACTTC	CASSEQGYEQYF
-	TRBV27	TRBJ2-2	TRBD1	TGTGCCAGCAGTTTCAACCGGGACAGCGCTCTTAAAGTCCCGGCCGGGGAGCTGTTTTTT	CASSFNRDSALKVPAGELFF
once	TRBV20-1	TRBJ2-5	TRBD2	TGCAGTGCTAGTTCGGGGGGGTTGTACCAAGAGACCCAGTACTTC	CSASSGGLYQETQYF
-	TRBV2	TRBJ1-2	-	TGTGCCAGCAGTGACAGCGATGGCTACACCTTC	CASSDSDGYTF
few	TRBV6-2/TRBV6-3	TRBJ2-5	-	TGTGCCAGCAGTTACGGTGGGGGGGCTGGGGAGACCCAGTACTTC	CASSYGGGAGETQYF
-	TRBV10-3	TRBJ1-2	-	TGTGCCATCAGTGATCCCTCCCTGGGCTACACCTTC	CAISDPSLGYTF
-	TRBV6-2/TRBV6-3	TRBJ2-5	-	TGTGCCAGCAGTGTCCCCACTAGCTATTTTGTCATCCAAGAGACCCAGTACTTC	CASSVPTSYFVIQETQYF
-	TRBV7-2	TRBJ2-1	-	TGTGCCAGCAGCTGGGGATCGGCGCGGGCCTACAATGAGCAGTTCTTC	CASSWGSARAYNEQFF
-	TRBV14	TRBJ2-2	-	TGTGCCAGCAGCCGCCGACTTCTTAACACCGGGGAGCTGTTTTTT	CASSRRLLNTGELFF
-	TRBV7-9	TRBJ2-7	-	TGTGCCAGCAGCCCCCCGGCGCCCCGGCGGGAGCAGTACTTC	CASSPPAPRREQYF
few	TRBV18	TRBJ2-7	-	TGTGCCAGCTCACCGACACCAACCTACGAGCAGTACTTC	CASSPTPTYEQYF
-	TRBV28	TRBJ1-6	TRBD1	TGTGCCAGCAGTTTATTCCGGGACAGTGCCTATAATTCACCCCTCCACTTT	CASSLFRDSAYNSPLHF
-	TRBV9	TRBJ1-3	-	TGTGCCAGCAGCGTAGGTCCCAGGACAGGAAACACCATATATTTT	CASSVGPRTGNTIYF
-	TRBV7-9	TRBJ2-2	TRBD2	TGTGCCAGCAGCTTTTGGACTAGCGGGGGTACCGGGGAGCTGTTTTTT	CASSFWTSGGTGELFF
-	TRBV30	TRBJ2-1	-	TGTGCCTGGAGGAGTCCAGGGGTCAATGAGCAGTTCTTC	CAWRSPGVNEQFF
-	TRBV12-3/TRBV12-4	TRBJ1-1	-	TGTGCCAGCAGTTCCGGGGGACTCACTGAAGCTTTCTTT	CASSSGGLTEAFF
-	TRBV27	TRBJ2-7	-	TGTGCCAGCAGTTTATCGGCGGACAGTCAGATGAGCTCCTACGAGCAGTACTTC	CASSLSADSQMSSYEQYF
-	TRBV5-5	TRBJ1-2	-	TGTGCCAGCAGTGGTAGCGCAGGCGGCTATGGCTACACCTTC	CASSGSAGGYGYTF
-	TRBV7-6	TRBJ1-1	-	TGTGCCAGCAGCCCGGTTGTCGGACCCGAGGGTGAAGCTTTCTTT	CASSPVVGPEGEAFF
-	TRBV6-5	TRBJ1-1	TRBD1	TGTGCCAGCAACCCGAGAAGACAGGGGGGAGCTTTCTTT	CASNPRRQGGAFF
-	TRBV5-1	TRBJ2-7	-	TGCGCCAGCAGCTTTTCCGCAGGCACCTACGAGCAGTACTTC	CASSFSAGTYEQYF
-	TRBV20-1	TRBJ2-7	TRBD1	TGCAGTGCTACTGACAGGGGGCCATGGGAGCAGTACTTC	CSATDRGPWEQYF
-	TRBV24-1	TRBJ2-3	-	TGTGCCACCAGTTCGAGGGTTAGCACAGATACGCAGTATTTT	CATSSRVSTDTQYF
-	TRBV7-2	TRBJ1-5	-	TGTGCCAGCAGCTACGACCTAGGACTTATCAATCAGCCCCAGCATTTT	CASSYDLGLINQPQHF
-	TRBV18	TRBJ1-1	TRBD1	TGTGCCAGCTCACCAAGGGACAGCGGCGCTGAAGCTTTCTTT	CASSPRDSGAEAFF
-	TRBV11-2	TRBJ2-5	-	TGTGCCAGCAGCTTAGCGGGTATTGGGACCCAGTACTTC	CASSLAGIGTQYF
few	TRBV6-5	TRBJ2-1	TRBD2	TGTGCCAGCAGTACGGGACTAGCGTTCCATGAGCAGTTCTTC	CASSTGLAFHEQFF
-	TRBV5-6	TRBJ1-2	-	TGTGCCAGCAGCCGTGACGGGGGGAACTATGGCTACACCTTC	CASSRDGGNYGYTF
-	TRBV3-1/TRBV3-2	TRBJ2-7	-	TGTGCCAGCAGCCAACCAGGGGTCACCTACGAGCAGTACTTC	CASSQPGVTYEQYF
-	TRBV7-9	TRBJ1-2	-	TGTGCCAGCAGCAATAGTGCCTATGGCTACACCTTC	CASSNSAYGYTF
-	TRBV19	TRBJ1-4	-	TGTGCCAGTAGTATCCGGACAGCAACTAATGAAAAACTGTTTTTT	CASSIRTATNEKLFF
-	TRBV18	TRBJ1-3	TRBD1	TGTGCCAGCTCACCAGACAGGGGTGGAAACACCATATATTTT	CASSPDRGGNTIYF
-	TRBV7-2	TRBJ1-4	-	TGTGCCAGCAGCTTGGGAGGGTGGCTGAGGGAAAAACTGTTTTTT	CASSLGGWLREKLFF
once	TRBV5-1	TRBJ1-2	TRBD1	TGCGCCAGCAACGACAGGGGAGGGTCCCCAGACACCTTC	CASNDRGGSPDTF
-	TRBV25-1	TRBJ1-6	-	TGTGCCAGCAGTGAAGCGGGGAGCTATAATTCACCCCTCCACTTT	CASSEAGSYNSPLHF
-	TRBV5-1	TRBJ1-4	-	TGCGCCAGCAGCTCGGGAGCTGGTGAAAAACTGTTTTTT	CASSSGAGEKLFF
-	TRBV30	TRBJ2-3	-	TGTGCCTGGGGCAGGGTTTTCACAGATACGCAGTATTTT	CAWGRVFTDTQYF
-	TRBV2	TRBJ2-2	TRBD1	TGTGCCAGCAAATGGGGCAGGGGGCGGGGCGGGGAGCTGTTTTTT	CASKWGRGRGGELFF
-	TRBV15	TRBJ2-1	-	TGTGCCACCAGCCGCACTTCCCACCCCTACAATGAGCAGTTCTTC	CATSRTSHPYNEQFF
-	TRBV27	TRBJ1-1	TRBD1	TGTGCCAGCAGTCCCCGGAGGGGGACAGACACTGAAGCTTTCTTT	CASSPRRGTDTEAFF